Listed below are T cell receptor beta chains from one sample, sequenced in a study of blood T cell repertoires in COVID-19. Sequencing used immunoSEQ multiplex PCR; TCRdb keeps in-frame clones, though not all of them. The data hold under 450,000 clones, with around 88% observed a single time. The sample taken for sequencing was peripheral blood. These receptors were collected from a woman aged 45-65 years with COVID-19, enrolled during active disease. CDR3s leave out the opening cysteine and the closing phenylalanine or tryptophan. Fields, in order: V gene, clone size, J gene, CDR3 protein. For some rows the clone size is stated as once, few or many, or as a class when expanded; others skip it.

V: TRBV5-6; size: NA; J: TRBJ1-2; CDR3: ASVGTGSNYGYT
V: TRBV7-2; size: few; J: TRBJ1-6; CDR3: ASSPRGGSGNSPLH
V: TRBV6-2/TRBV6-3; size: NA; J: TRBJ1-6; CDR3: ASSRTANNSPLH
V: TRBV27; size: NA; J: TRBJ2-3; CDR3: ASSLLLSDTQY
V: TRBV6-6; size: NA; J: TRBJ1-1; CDR3: ASAPTGTNTEAF
V: TRBV7-8; size: NA; J: TRBJ1-1; CDR3: ASSFVTSHRQAPMNTEAF
V: TRBV11-3; size: few; J: TRBJ2-7; CDR3: ASPAGGPVWEQY
V: TRBV19; size: NA; J: TRBJ1-1; CDR3: ASSISGATEAF
V: TRBV7-2; size: NA; J: TRBJ1-5; CDR3: ASSLVQGEQPQH
V: TRBV28; size: NA; J: TRBJ2-7; CDR3: ASGQSSYEQY
V: TRBV4-2; size: NA; J: TRBJ1-5; CDR3: ASSQREGQPVPQH
V: TRBV3-1/TRBV3-2; size: NA; J: TRBJ2-5; CDR3: ASSHRGAWETQY
V: TRBV3-1/TRBV3-2; size: NA; J: TRBJ2-7; CDR3: ASSRSQGAISYEQY
V: TRBV3-1/TRBV3-2; size: NA; J: TRBJ1-1; CDR3: ASSQGAGTEAF
V: TRBV2; size: NA; J: TRBJ1-2; CDR3: ASSEVGQSKYGYT
V: TRBV11-2; size: NA; J: TRBJ1-6; CDR3: ASSLGVWGRDSPLH
V: TRBV11-1; size: NA; J: TRBJ2-4; CDR3: ASRQNSGNIQY
V: TRBV19; size: NA; J: TRBJ2-1; CDR3: ASSLGDEQF
V: TRBV6-4; size: NA; J: TRBJ1-5; CDR3: ASSELQGQPQH
V: TRBV2; size: NA; J: TRBJ2-5; CDR3: ASSEGQASTQETQY
V: TRBV6-6; size: NA; J: TRBJ1-2; CDR3: ASSARTYGYT